These T cell receptor beta chains were read from a single sample in a study of vaccination effects on CD4 cells after COVID-19. No cognate antigen is known for these TCRs. TCRdb's table, derived via immunoSEQ multiplex PCR, lists solely in-frame clones and lacks some. The sample lists 27,000 or so clones, approximately 83% occurring once. The sample was CD4+ T cells from PBMCs cultured with HCoV-NL63 spike peptides, taken after COVID-19 vaccination. The receptors were sampled from a human donor who received a COVID-19 vaccine. Some clones in this sample may be carry-over from other donors' samples. The CDR3 runs from the conserved cysteine through the conserved F or W. Rows give clone size only sometimes, using once, few, many, or a class for an expanded clone.

v_call,cdr3_length,clone_size,j_call,cdr3_aa
TRBV14,13,.,TRBJ2-1,CASSQRGGFEQFF
TRBV18,15,.,TRBJ2-3,CASSPRHASTDTQYF
TRBV9,16,.,TRBJ2-2,CASSAVIEPYTGELFF
TRBV12-3/TRBV12-4,10,.,TRBJ1-3,CASGQVTIYF
TRBV19,16,medium-sized,TRBJ1-2,CASSIVAGQGNYGYTF
TRBV6-5,14,.,TRBJ2-5,CASSLRGHSETQYF
TRBV5-1,14,few,TRBJ2-5,CASSLYSYQETQYF
TRBV30,12,.,TRBJ1-1,CAWSDPGRKAFF
TRBV19,14,.,TRBJ1-5,CASSRRDSNQPQHF
TRBV7-3,13,.,TRBJ2-3,CASSGTSTDTQYF
TRBV5-1,14,.,TRBJ1-1,CASSAGSIRGEAFF
TRBV19,15,.,TRBJ1-4,CASSPRQGGNEKLFF
TRBV6-2/TRBV6-3,13,.,TRBJ1-1,CASSSQQYTEAFF
TRBV5-8,10,.,TRBJ2-3,CAAIGGTQYF